Below are 6 T cell receptor beta chains sequenced from a single sample in a study of blood T cell repertoires in COVID-19. Measured with immunoSEQ multiplex PCR; TCRdb has only the in-frame clones, and not every one. The sample contains about 150,000 clones, about 86% of which appear only once. Sequences were obtained from peripheral blood. The source of these receptors is a man aged 50 or older with active or convalescent COVID-19.

The CDR3 DNA sequence: TGTGCCAGTAGTATAAGGACAGGGGACTATGGCTACACCTTC. It codes for CASSIRTGDYGYTF. This rearrangement joins TRBV19 to TRBJ1-2, with 9 bases aligning to TRBD1. The germline gives CDR1 LNHDA, CDR2 SQIVND (reference sequence). V shed 2 bases, J shed 3 bases, and the junction held 1 base outside the gene matches. This CDR3 contains 14 residues.

This clone was counted between two and nine times. This sequence joins TRBV19 and TRBJ1-2; maybe TRBD1 (6 bases). The CDR3 runs to 13 residues. Trimming shortened V by 6 bases and J by 1 base, and 9 bases separated the two germline ends. Germline V gene lookup returns CDR1 LNHDA and CDR2 SQIVND (reference sequence). For the CDR3, the DNA is TGTGCCAGTAGCTGGACAGATAACTATGGCTACACCTTC. Its translation: CASSWTDNYGYTF.

V and J are TRBV9 and TRBJ2-7; 8 positions agree with TRBD2. This CDR3 is 14 amino acids long. After removal of 3 bases from V and 3 bases from J, the junction contained 5 bases not matched to a gene. Per the germline V gene, CDR1 is SGDLS and CDR2 is YYNGEE. The CDR3 nucleotides read TGTGCCAGCAGCGAGCGGGAGCGGGGCTACGAGCAGTACTTC. Residues: CASSERERGYEQYF.

The chain is built from TRBV15 and TRBJ1-5, with D possibly matching TRBD1 (5 bases). The CDR3 covers 15 residues. Germline V lookup: CDR1 LNHNV, CDR2 YYDKDF (reference sequence). V lost 8 bases and J lost 4, with 18 bases in between. The CDR3 nucleotides read TGTGCCACCTCCACTTCCCGGGGGAGGAATCAGCCCCAGCATTTT. Translating gives CATSTSRGRNQPQHF. The full variable domain, with the rest looked up from reference TRBV15 and TRBJ1-5, is DAMVIQNPRYQVTQFGKPVTLSCSQTLNHNVMYWYQQKSSQAPKLLFHYYDKDFNNEADTPDNFQSRRPNTSFCFLDIRSPGLGDTAMYLCATSTSRGRNQPQHFGDGTRLSIL.

The genes are TRBV4-2 and TRBJ1-1; D is unresolved. V was cut by 1 base and J by 5 bases, with 11 bases left in between. The length of the CDR3 is 14 residues. CDR1 LGHNA and CDR2 YNFKEQ come from the germline V gene. This CDR3 reads CASSQVERRTEAFF. CDR3 sequence (DNA): TGTGCCAGCAGCCAAGTTGAGCGGAGAACTGAAGCTTTCTTT.

The V and J genes are TRBV9 and TRBJ2-3; 7 nucleotides match TRBD2. J gave up 0 bases and V 2 bases, and 3 bases lay outside the gene matches. CDR3 length: 15 amino acids. Germline CDR1 and CDR2: SGDLS and YYNGEE. In nucleotides, the CDR3 is TGTGCCAGCAGCGTTTGGCGGGAGAGCACAGATACGCAGTATTTT. Amino acids: CASSVWRESTDTQYF.